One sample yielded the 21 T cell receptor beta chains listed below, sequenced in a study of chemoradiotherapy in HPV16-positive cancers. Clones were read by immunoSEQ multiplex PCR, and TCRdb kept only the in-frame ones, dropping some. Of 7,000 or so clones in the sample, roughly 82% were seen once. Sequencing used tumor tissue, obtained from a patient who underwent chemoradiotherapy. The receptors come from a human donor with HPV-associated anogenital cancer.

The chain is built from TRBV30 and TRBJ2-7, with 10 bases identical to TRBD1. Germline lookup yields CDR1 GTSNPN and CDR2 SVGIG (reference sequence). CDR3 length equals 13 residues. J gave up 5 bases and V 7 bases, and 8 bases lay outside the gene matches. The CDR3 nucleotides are TGTGCCTTAACCCGGGACAGGGGTGACGAGCAGTACTTC. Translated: CALTRDRGDEQYF.

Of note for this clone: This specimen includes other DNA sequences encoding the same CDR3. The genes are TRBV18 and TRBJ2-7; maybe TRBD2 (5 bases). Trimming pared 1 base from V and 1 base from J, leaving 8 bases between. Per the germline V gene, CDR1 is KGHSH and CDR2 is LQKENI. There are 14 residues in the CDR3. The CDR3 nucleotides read TGTGCCAGCTCACCACTAGCGAGTTCCTACGAGCAGTACTTC. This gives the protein CASSPLASSYEQYF.

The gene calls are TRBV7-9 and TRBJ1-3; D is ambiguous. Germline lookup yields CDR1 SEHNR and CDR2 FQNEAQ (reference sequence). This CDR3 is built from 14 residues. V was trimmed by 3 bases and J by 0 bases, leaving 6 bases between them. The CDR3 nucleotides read TGTGCCAGCAGCTTCGCGAGCTCTGGAAACACCATATATTTT. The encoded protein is CASSFASSGNTIYF.

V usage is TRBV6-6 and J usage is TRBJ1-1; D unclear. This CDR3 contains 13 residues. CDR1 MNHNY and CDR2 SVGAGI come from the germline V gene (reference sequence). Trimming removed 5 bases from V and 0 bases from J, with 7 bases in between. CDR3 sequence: CASSGYLNTEAFF. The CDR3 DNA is TGTGCCAGCAGTGGGTATCTGAACACTGAAGCTTTCTTT.

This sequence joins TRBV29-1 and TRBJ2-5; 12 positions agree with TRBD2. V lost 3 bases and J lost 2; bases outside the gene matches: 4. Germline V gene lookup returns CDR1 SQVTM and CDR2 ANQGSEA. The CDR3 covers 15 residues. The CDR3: CSVDLAGGRQETQYF. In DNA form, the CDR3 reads TGCAGCGTTGATCTAGCGGGGGGGCGGCAAGAGACCCAGTACTTC.

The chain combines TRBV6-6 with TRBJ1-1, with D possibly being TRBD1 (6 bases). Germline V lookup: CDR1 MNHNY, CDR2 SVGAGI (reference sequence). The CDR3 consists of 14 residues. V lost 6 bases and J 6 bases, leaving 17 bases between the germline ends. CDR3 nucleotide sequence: TGTGCCAGCAGAGAGAGGGGGAGCGGAGCTGAAGCTTTCTTT. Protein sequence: CASRERGSGAEAFF.

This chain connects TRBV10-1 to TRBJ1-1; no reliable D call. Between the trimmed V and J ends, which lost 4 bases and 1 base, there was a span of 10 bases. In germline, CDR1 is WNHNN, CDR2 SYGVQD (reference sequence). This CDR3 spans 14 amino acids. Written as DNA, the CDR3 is TGCGCCAGCAGTGCGCACAGACAGAACACTGAAGCTTTCTTT. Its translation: CASSAHRQNTEAFF.

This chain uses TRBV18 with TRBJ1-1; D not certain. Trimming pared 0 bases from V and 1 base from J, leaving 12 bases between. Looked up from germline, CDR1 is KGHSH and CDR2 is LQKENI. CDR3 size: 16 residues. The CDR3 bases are TGTGCCAGCTCACCACCTAAAATCGGACGGAACACTGAAGCTTTCTTT. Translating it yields CASSPPKIGRNTEAFF.

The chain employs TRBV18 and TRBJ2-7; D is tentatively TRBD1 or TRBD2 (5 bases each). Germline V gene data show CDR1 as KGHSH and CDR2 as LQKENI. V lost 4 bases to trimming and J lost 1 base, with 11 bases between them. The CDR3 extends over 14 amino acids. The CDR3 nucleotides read TGTGCCAGCTCACTCCCGGGACGATCCTACGAGCAGTACTTC. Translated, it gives CASSLPGRSYEQYF.

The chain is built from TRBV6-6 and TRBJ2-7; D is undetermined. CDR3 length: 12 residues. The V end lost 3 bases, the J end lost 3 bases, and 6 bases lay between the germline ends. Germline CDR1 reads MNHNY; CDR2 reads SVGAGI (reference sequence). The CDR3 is CASSYDLYEQYF. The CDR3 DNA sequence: TGTGCCAGCAGTTATGATCTCTACGAGCAGTACTTC.

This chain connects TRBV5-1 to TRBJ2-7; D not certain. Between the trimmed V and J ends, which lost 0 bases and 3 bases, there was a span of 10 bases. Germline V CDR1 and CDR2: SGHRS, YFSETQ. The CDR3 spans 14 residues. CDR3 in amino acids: CASSLVGGDYEQYF. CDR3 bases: TGCGCCAGCAGCTTGGTCGGCGGAGACTACGAGCAGTACTTC.

For the CDR3, the DNA is TGTGCCAGCCAGAGACAGGGGTACAATCAGCCCCAGCATTTT. It translates to CASQRQGYNQPQHF. This chain connects TRBV6-5 to TRBJ1-5; 8 nucleotides align to TRBD1. V lost 8 bases and J lost 3; bases outside the gene matches: 6. Germline assignment: CDR1 MNHEY and CDR2 SVGAGI. The CDR3 has 14 residues.

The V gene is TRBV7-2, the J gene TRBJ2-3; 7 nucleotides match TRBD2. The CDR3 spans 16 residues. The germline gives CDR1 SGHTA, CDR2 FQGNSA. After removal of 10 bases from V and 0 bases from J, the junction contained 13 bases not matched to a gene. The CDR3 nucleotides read TGTGCCACCGGCCTGAGCGGGGACCCTAGCACAGATACGCAGTATTTT. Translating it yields CATGLSGDPSTDTQYF. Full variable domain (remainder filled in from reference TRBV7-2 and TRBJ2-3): GAGVSQSPSNKVTEKGKDVELRCDPISGHTALYWYRQSLGQGLEFLIYFQGNSAPDKSGLPSDRFSAERTGGSVSTLTIQRTQQEDSAVYLCATGLSGDPSTDTQYFGPGTRLTVL.

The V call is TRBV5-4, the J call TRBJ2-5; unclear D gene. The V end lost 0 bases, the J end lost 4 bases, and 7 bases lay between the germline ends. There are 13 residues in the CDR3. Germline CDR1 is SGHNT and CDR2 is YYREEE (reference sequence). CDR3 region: CASSLDQAETQYF. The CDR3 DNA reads TGTGCCAGCAGCTTGGACCAGGCAGAGACCCAGTACTTC.

The CDR3 is CASSLGPTPYGYTF. For the CDR3, the DNA is TGTGCCAGCAGCTTGGGACCGACACCTTATGGCTACACCTTC. This chain uses TRBV5-6 with TRBJ1-2; D remains unclear. Trimming pared 0 bases from V and 5 bases from J, leaving 11 bases between. Germline V gene lookup returns CDR1 SGHDT and CDR2 YYEEEE. The CDR3 has 14 amino acids.

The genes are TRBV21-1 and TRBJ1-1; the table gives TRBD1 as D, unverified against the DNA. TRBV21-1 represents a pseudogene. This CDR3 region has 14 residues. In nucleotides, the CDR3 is TGTGCCAGCAGCAAAGAACGGACAGTTACAAGAGCTTTCTTT. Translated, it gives CASSKERTVTRAFF.

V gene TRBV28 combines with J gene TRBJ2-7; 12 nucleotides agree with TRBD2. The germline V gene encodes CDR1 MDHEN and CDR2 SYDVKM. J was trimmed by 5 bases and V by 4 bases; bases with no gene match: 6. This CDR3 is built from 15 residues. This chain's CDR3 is CASSSRLAGAHEQYF. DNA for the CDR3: TGTGCCAGCAGTTCCAGACTAGCGGGGGCCCACGAGCAGTACTTC.

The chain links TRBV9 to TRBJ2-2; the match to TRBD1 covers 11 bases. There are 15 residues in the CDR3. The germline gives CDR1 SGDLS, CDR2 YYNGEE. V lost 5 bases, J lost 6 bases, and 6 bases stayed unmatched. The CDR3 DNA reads TGTGCCAGCAGGGGAGGGACAGGGGGTCCCGGGGAGCTGTTTTTT. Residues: CASRGGTGGPGELFF.

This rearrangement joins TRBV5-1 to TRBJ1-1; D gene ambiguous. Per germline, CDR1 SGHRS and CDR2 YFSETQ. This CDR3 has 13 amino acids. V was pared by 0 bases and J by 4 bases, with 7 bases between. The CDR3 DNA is TGCGCCAGCAGCTTGGCTGGGTTCACTGAAGCTTTCTTT. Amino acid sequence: CASSLAGFTEAFF.

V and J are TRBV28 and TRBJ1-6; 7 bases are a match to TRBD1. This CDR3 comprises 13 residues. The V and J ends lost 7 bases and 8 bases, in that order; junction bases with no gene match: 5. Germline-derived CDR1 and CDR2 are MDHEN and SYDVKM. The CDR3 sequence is CASMRDSHSPLHF. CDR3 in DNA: TGTGCCAGCATGAGGGACAGTCATTCACCCCTCCACTTT. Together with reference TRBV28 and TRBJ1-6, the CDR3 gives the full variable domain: DVKVTQSSRYLVKRTGEKVFLECVQDMDHENMFWYRQDPGLGLRLIYFSYDVKMKEKGDIPEGYSVSREKKERFSLILESASTNQTSMYLCASMRDSHSPLHFGNGTRLTVT.

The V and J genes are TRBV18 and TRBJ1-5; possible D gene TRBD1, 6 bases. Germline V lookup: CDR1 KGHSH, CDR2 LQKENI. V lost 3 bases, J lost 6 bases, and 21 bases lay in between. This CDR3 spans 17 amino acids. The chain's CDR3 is CASSPVSSGGVIQPQHF. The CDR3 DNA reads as TGTGCCAGCTCACCCGTCTCGTCCGGGGGCGTTATTCAGCCCCAGCATTTT.